This T cell receptor beta chain was documented in a study of T-cell reconstitution after alpha-beta-depleted transplantation in children. Germline values: CDR1 SNHLY, CDR2 FYNNEI. The germline V and J ends were trimmed by 7 bases and 1 base, with 10 bases remaining between them. The CDR3 covers 13 residues. This clonotype has more than one count but fewer than ten. Antigen unknown. Study-wide results and limits: Surviving recipient T cells and thymic progenitors produced the high day-60 TCRbeta diversity seen in some patients. Reportedly, alpha-beta T cells present about two months post-transplant originated from several hundred expanded clones of graft origin. Among T cells one year after transplant, newly produced cells accounted for most counts and diversity.

The TCRbeta library was prepared with unique molecular identifiers. In TCRdb, the PCR reads were re-called with MiXCR into one record per CDR3 protein. Among under 450,000 distinct CDR3 sequences listed, 16% were seen once. This rearrangement joins TRBV2 to TRBJ1-1; a weak D match, TRBD1 (5 bases). The sequencing here drew on PBMCs, mostly from graft donor cells, taken 360 days after TCRalphabeta/CD19-depleted stem cell transplant. This TCR was recovered from a boy under three years old who had a stem cell transplant for Wiskott-Aldrich syndrome, so the T cells may come from the graft donor. The CDR3 DNA reads as TGTGCCAGCATGGTGAGGGGGAACACTGAAGCTTTCTTT. Its translation: CASMVRGNTEAFF.